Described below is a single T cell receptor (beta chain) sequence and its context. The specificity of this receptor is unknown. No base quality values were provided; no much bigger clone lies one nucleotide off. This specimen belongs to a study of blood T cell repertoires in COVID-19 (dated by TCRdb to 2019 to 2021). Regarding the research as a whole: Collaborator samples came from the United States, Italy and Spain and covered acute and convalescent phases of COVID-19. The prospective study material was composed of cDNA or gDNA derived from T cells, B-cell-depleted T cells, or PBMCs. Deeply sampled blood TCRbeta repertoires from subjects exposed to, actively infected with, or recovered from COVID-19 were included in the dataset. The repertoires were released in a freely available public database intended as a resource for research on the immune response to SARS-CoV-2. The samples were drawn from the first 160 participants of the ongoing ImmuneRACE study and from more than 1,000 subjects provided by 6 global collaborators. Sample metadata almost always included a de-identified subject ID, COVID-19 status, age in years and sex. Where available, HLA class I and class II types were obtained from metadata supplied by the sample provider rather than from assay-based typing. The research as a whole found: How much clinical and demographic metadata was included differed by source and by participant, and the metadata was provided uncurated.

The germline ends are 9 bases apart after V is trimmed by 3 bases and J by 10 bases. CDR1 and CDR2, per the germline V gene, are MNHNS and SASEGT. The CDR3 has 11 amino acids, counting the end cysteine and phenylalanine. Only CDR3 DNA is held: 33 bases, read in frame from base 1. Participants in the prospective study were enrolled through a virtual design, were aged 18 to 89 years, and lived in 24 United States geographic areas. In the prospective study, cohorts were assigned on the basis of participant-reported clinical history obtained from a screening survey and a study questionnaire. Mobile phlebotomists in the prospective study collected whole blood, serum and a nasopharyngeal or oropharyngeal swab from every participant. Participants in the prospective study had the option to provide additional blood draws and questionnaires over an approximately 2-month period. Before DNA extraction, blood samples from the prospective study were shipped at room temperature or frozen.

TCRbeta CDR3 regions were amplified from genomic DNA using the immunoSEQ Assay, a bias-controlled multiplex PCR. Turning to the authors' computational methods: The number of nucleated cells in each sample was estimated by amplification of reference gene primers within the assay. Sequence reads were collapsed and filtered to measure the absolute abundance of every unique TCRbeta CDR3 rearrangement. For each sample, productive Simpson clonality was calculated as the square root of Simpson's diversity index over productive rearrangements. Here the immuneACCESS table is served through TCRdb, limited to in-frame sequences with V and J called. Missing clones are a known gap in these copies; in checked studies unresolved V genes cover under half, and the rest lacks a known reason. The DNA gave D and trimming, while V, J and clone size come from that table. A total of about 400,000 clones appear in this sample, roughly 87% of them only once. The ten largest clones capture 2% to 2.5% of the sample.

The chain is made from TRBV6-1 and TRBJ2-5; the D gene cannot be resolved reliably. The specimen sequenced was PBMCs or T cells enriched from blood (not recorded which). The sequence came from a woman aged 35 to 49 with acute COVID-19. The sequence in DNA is TGTGCCAGCAGTGATGTGGGCCGCCAGTACTTC. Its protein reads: CASSDVGRQYF.